Presented here are 25 T cell receptor beta chains from one specimen sequenced in a study of T-cell memory formation after mild COVID-19. One entry per CDR3 protein results from TCRdb running MiXCR on the 5' RACE reads. The sample yields about 270,000 distinct CDR3 sequences, over 15% seen once. Sequenced material: PBMCs or a T cell subset sorted from them (not recorded which). The origin of the receptors is a man aged 18 to 29 who had mild COVID-19 (a few samples of this study predate the infection). Cell type and time point are not known.

V gene TRBV12-3 or TRBV12-4 combines with J gene TRBJ2-5; D not resolved. V lost 1 base to trimming and J lost 1 base, with 13 bases between them. The CDR3 extends over 16 amino acids. CDR3 sequence (DNA): TGTGCCAGCAGTTTAGTCGGCAGAAACTTCCAAGAGACCCAGTACTTC. Translation gives CASSLVGRNFQETQYF.

This chain uses TRBV5-1 with TRBJ2-5; D remains ambiguous. The V gene's germline CDR1 is SGHRS and CDR2 YFSETQ. The CDR3 is made up of 14 amino acids. Trimming took 4 bases from V and 6 from J, leaving 16 bases between them. The CDR3 DNA is TGCGCCAGCAGCCCAGGCAGTGGGCCGAAGACCCAGTACTTC. Its protein is CASSPGSGPKTQYF.

This clonotype has just a few counts. The gene calls are TRBV5-1 and TRBJ2-7; 8 bases line up with TRBD1. CDR3 length equals 14 residues. Trimming removed 3 bases from V and 6 bases from J; junction bases left unmatched: 8. Per germline, CDR1 SGHRS and CDR2 YFSETQ. The CDR3 spells CASSCGQGMCEQYV. The DNA for the CDR3 is TGCGCCAGCAGCTGCGGACAGGGAATGTGCGAGCAGTACGTC.

This rearrangement joins TRBV6-5 to TRBJ1-5; weak D call: TRBD1 (6 bases). The CDR3 totals 16 residues. V was pared by 5 bases and J by 2 bases, with 16 bases between. Looked up from germline, CDR1 is MNHEY and CDR2 is SVGAGI. CDR3 nucleotides: TGTGCCAGCAGTGCTAGGGGGGGAACGGGCAATCAGCCCCAGCATTTT. Translated, it gives CASSARGGTGNQPQHF.

This clonotype was detected many times. V usage is TRBV7-8 and J usage is TRBJ2-3; 12 positions agree with TRBD2. CDR1 and CDR2 from the germline V gene are SGHVS and FQNEAQ. Trimming cost V 5 bases and J 4 bases; bases outside gene matches: 7. The CDR3 sequence is 16 residues long. The CDR3 nucleotides read TGTGCCAGCAGCCTGGCTAGCGGGGGGGGGCCAGATACGCAGTATTTT. Encoded protein: CASSLASGGGPDTQYF.

This clonotype was observed many times. The chain has TRBV6-1 and TRBJ2-3; no clear D. CDR1 is MNHNS and CDR2 is SASEGT in the germline V gene. V lost 0 bases and J 12 bases, leaving 10 bases between the germline ends. The CDR3 has 12 residues. CDR3 sequence: CASSEAGPPQYF. The CDR3 DNA reads as TGTGCCAGCAGTGAAGCGGGCCCGCCCCAGTATTTT.

This clonotype occurred a few times. The gene calls are TRBV4-3 and TRBJ1-1; TRBD1 aligns across 10 bases. The V segment lost 4 bases and the J segment 8 bases; nucleotides outside the gene matches: 7. The CDR3 has 14 residues. In germline, CDR1 is LGHNA, CDR2 YSLEER. The CDR3, as DNA: TGCGCCAGCAGCCGGACAGGGGGGGTCCCAGAAGCTTTCTTT. Translating it yields CASSRTGGVPEAFF.

This clonotype has a handful of counts. The chain has TRBV7-2 and TRBJ2-5; the match to TRBD2 covers 7 bases. Germline lookup yields CDR1 SGHTA and CDR2 FQGNSA. V was clipped by 4 bases and J by 5 bases; unmatched bases: 7. The CDR3 has 14 residues. DNA of the CDR3: TGTGCCAGCAGCTCAGGACTAGTGCGGGAGACCCAGTACTTC. It is translated as CASSSGLVRETQYF.

The chain combines TRBV4-1 with TRBJ1-1; D uncertain. The V end lost 1 base, the J end lost 0 bases, and 6 bases lay between the germline ends. CDR1 is MGHRA and CDR2 is YSYEKL in the germline V gene. The CDR3 contains 14 residues. The CDR3 is CASSQGPLNTEAFF. The CDR3 nucleotides read TGCGCCAGCAGCCAAGGACCGCTGAACACTGAAGCTTTCTTT.

This clonotype was counted only a few times. V usage is TRBV9 and J usage is TRBJ1-4; perhaps TRBD1 as D (5 bases). V lost 3 bases and J 6 bases, leaving 9 bases between the germline ends. CDR1 SGDLS and CDR2 YYNGEE come from the germline V gene. The CDR3 length is 13 residues. This CDR3 reads CASSGQLHEKLFF. CDR3 sequence (DNA): TGTGCCAGCAGCGGACAGCTCCATGAAAAACTGTTTTTT. Full variable domain (missing parts from reference TRBV9 and TRBJ1-4): DSGVTQTPKHLITATGQRVTLRCSPRSGDLSVYWYQQSLDQGLQFLIQYYNGEERAKGNILERFSAQQFPDLHSELNLSSLELGDSALYFCASSGQLHEKLFFGSGTQLSVL.

This chain connects TRBV12-3 or TRBV12-4 to TRBJ2-5; 14 bases agree with TRBD2. The CDR3 sequence is 15 residues long. With V trimmed by 7 bases and J by 4 bases, 5 bases remained unmatched. The CDR3 spells CASTWGLAGVETQYF. The CDR3 nucleotides are TGTGCCAGCACGTGGGGACTAGCGGGGGTAGAGACCCAGTACTTC.

In this sample, this clonotype turned up many times. The chain joins TRBV6-2 or TRBV6-3 to TRBJ2-1, with D possibly TRBD1 on 7 matching bases. Looked up from germline, CDR1 is MNHEY and CDR2 is SVGEGT. The CDR3 totals 15 residues. V lost 6 bases to trimming and J lost 1 base, with 13 bases between them. The CDR3 sequence is CASRRGTVSYNEQFF. The CDR3 DNA reads as TGTGCCAGCAGACGGGGGACAGTATCCTACAATGAGCAGTTCTTC.

The genes are TRBV7-9 and TRBJ2-3; possible D gene TRBD1, 5 bases. The germline CDR1 and CDR2 sequences are SEHNR and FQNEAQ (reference sequence). Trimming left V 5 bases short and J 5 bases short, with 8 bases between. The CDR3 is made up of 12 amino acids. The CDR3 sequence is CASSNGQDTQYF. CDR3 DNA sequence: TGTGCCAGCAGCAACGGACAAGATACGCAGTATTTT.

This clonotype was counted between two and nine times. CDR3 protein: CASRHRVGEKLFF. In nucleotides, the CDR3 is TGTGCCAGCAGACATAGGGTGGGTGAAAAACTGTTTTTT. The chain uses TRBV25-1 and TRBJ1-4; D unresolved. The V gene lost 6 bases and the J gene lost 7 bases, with 12 bases spanning the gap. The V gene's germline CDR1 is MGHDK and CDR2 SYGVNS. The CDR3 is made up of 13 amino acids. Together with reference TRBV25-1 and TRBJ1-4, the CDR3 gives the full variable domain: EADIYQTPRYLVIGTGKKITLECSQTMGHDKMYWYQQDPGMELHLIHYSYGVNSTEKGDLSSESTVSRIRTEHFPLTLESARPSHTSQYLCASRHRVGEKLFFGSGTQLSVL.

A few counts support this clonotype. The chain is built from TRBV5-1 and TRBJ1-4; D is uncertain. The CDR3 length is 15 residues. V was pared by 4 bases and J by 4 bases, with 14 bases between. Germline V lookup: CDR1 SGHRS, CDR2 YFSETQ. The CDR3 DNA sequence: TGCGCCAGCAGCCTGGCCGGGCCCTTTAATGAAAAACTGTTTTTT. Translated, it gives CASSLAGPFNEKLFF. Filled out from reference TRBV5-1 and TRBJ1-4, the complete variable domain reads KAGVTQTPRYLIKTRGQQVTLSCSPISGHRSVSWYQQTPGQGLQFLFEYFSETQRNKGNFPGRFSGRQFSNSRSEMNVSTLELGDSALYLCASSLAGPFNEKLFFGSGTQLSVL.

This clonotype was seen more than once but under ten times. The chain couples TRBV7-8 to TRBJ2-7; TRBD1 aligns across 10 bases. Germline V gene data show CDR1 as SGHVS and CDR2 as FQNEAQ. Trimming removed 5 bases from V and 6 bases from J; junction bases left unmatched: 4. The CDR3 consists of 13 residues. The CDR3 loop is CASSPDRGGEQYV. In DNA, the CDR3 is TGTGCCAGCAGCCCGGACAGGGGGGGCGAGCAGTACGTC.

This chain uses TRBV21-1 with TRBJ2-3; the table's D gene call, TRBD2, was not cross checked with the DNA. TRBV21-1 is a known pseudogene. The CDR3 loop spans 13 amino acids. Written as DNA, the CDR3 is TGTGCCAGGAGCGGGCCAAGCACAGATACGCAGTATTTT. Its protein product is CARSGPSTDTQYF.

This clonotype was seen many times. The chain links TRBV5-1 to TRBJ2-7; tentatively, D is TRBD1 (6 bases). The V and J ends lost 3 bases and 2 bases respectively, with 9 bases between them. The germline V gene encodes CDR1 SGHRS and CDR2 YFSETQ. The CDR3 loop spans 13 amino acids. DNA of the CDR3: TGCGCCAGCAGCTGGGACAAGCCCTACGAGCAGTACTTC. Translating it yields CASSWDKPYEQYF.

In this sample, this clonotype turned up many times. In nucleotides, the CDR3 is TGTGCCAGTAAAGGGGGGGAGACCCAGTACTTC. This sequence encodes CASKGGETQYF. The chain recombines TRBV5-4 with TRBJ2-5, with D perhaps given as TRBD1 or TRBD2 (6 bases each). CDR3 length equals 11 residues. Per germline, CDR1 SGHNT and CDR2 YYREEE (reference sequence). V was clipped by 8 bases and J by 5 bases, with 10 bases between them.

V usage is TRBV6-2 or TRBV6-3 and J usage is TRBJ2-7, with D perhaps TRBD2 (7 bases). Per germline, CDR1 MNHEY and CDR2 SVGEGT. The V end lost 5 bases, the J end lost 6 bases, and 17 bases lay between the germline ends. The CDR3 contains 14 residues. The CDR3 loop is CASSRGRGGSEQYV. CDR3 bases: TGTGCCAGCAGTCGTGGGAGGGGGGGATCCGAGCAGTACGTC.

The chain has TRBV5-1 and TRBJ2-7; 9 bases agree with TRBD1. V lost 4 bases to trimming and J lost 10 bases; unmatched junction nucleotides: 3. The CDR3 covers 11 residues. Per germline, CDR1 SGHRS and CDR2 YFSETQ. The CDR3 nucleotides are TGCGCCAGCAGCAAGGGACAGGGACAGTACTTC. This codes for CASSKGQGQYF.

This clonotype was detected a few times. The chain is built from TRBV3-1 and TRBJ2-6; 7 bases map to TRBD1. Trimming at V came to 2 bases and at J to 14 bases, leaving 9 bases not matched to a gene. This CDR3 region has 14 residues. Germline values: CDR1 LGHDT, CDR2 YNNKEL (reference sequence). The CDR3 loop is CASSQRTGALILTF. The CDR3 DNA reads TGTGCCAGCAGCCAAAGGACAGGAGCCCTGATCCTGACTTTC.

V and J are TRBV7-3 and TRBJ2-2, with TRBD2 matching 14 bases. Germline CDR1 is SGHTA and CDR2 is FQGTGA. V was clipped by 5 bases and J by 2 bases; unmatched bases: 10. The CDR3 runs to 19 residues. CDR3 DNA sequence: TGTGCCAGCAGCCCAATGGGGACTAGCGGGGGAGGCAACACCGGGGAGCTGTTTTTT. Translation gives CASSPMGTSGGGNTGELFF.

This clonotype has a single count. J is TRBJ2-3 and V is TRBV6-4, with no clear D. Germline lookup yields CDR1 MRHNA and CDR2 SNTAGT. The CDR3 extends over 15 amino acids. V gave up 4 bases and J gave up 5 bases, with 16 bases separating them. The CDR3 sequence: CASSVAVGGEDTQYF. The CDR3 DNA reads as TGTGCCAGCAGTGTTGCTGTTGGCGGCGAAGATACGCAGTATTTT.

In this sample, this clonotype turned up many times. The chain is built from TRBV4-3 and TRBJ2-1; 7 bases align to TRBD2. V shed 5 bases, J shed 8 bases, and the junction held 9 bases outside the gene matches. This CDR3 contains 14 residues. Germline CDR1 LGHNA, CDR2 YSLEER. The CDR3 is CASSTERGRDEQFF. The CDR3 coding sequence is TGCGCCAGCAGCACGGAACGAGGGAGGGATGAGCAGTTCTTC.